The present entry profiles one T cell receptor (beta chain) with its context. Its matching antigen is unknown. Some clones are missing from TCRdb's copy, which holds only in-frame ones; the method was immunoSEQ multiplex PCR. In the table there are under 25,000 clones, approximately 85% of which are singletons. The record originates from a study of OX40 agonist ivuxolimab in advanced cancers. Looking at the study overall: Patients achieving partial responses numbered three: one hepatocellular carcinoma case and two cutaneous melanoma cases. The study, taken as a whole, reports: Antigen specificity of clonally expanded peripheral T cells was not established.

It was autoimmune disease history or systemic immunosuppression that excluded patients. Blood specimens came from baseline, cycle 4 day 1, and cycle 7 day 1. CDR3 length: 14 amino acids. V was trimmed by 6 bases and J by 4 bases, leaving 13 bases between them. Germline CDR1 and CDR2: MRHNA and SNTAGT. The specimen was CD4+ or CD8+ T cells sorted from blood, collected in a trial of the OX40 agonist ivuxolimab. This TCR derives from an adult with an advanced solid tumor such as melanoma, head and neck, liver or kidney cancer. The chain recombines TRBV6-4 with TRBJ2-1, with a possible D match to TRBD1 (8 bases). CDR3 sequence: CASSHRGGYNEQFF. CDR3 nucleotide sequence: TGTGCCAGCAGCCACAGGGGGGGGTACAATGAGCAGTTCTTC.